This TCR beta chain is drawn from a study of T cell clonotyping in hematopoietic cell transplantation. Study outcomes and limitations: Without cell sorting, CD4 versus CD8 contributions remain unresolved. Graft donor and pretransplant recipient Inverse Simpson Index values predicted broader posttransplant TCR diversity. Few recipient clonotypes overlapped donors; over 95% were de novo at given depth. After transplant, recipient diversity fell while pathologically expanded clonotypes grew through day 180.

Details on this clone: Antigen unknown.

The ends lost 1 base at V and 3 bases at J; junction bases unmatched: 4. The CDR3 contains 14 residues. Per the germline V gene, CDR1 is SGHRS and CDR2 is YFSETQ. Sequenced by immunoSEQ multiplex PCR; TCRdb stores in-frame clones only, minus some. The sample includes 69,000 or so clones, approximately 94% of them seen just once. The chain has TRBV5-1 and TRBJ2-7, with TRBD2 matching 7 bases. The TCR originated in a man aged 45-65 years in good health. Some clones in this sample may be carry-over from other donors' samples. The sample consisted of peripheral blood mononuclear cells. DNA of the CDR3: TGCGCCAGCAGCTTGATAGGGGAGGGCTACGAGCAGTACTTC. It yields the protein CASSLIGEGYEQYF.